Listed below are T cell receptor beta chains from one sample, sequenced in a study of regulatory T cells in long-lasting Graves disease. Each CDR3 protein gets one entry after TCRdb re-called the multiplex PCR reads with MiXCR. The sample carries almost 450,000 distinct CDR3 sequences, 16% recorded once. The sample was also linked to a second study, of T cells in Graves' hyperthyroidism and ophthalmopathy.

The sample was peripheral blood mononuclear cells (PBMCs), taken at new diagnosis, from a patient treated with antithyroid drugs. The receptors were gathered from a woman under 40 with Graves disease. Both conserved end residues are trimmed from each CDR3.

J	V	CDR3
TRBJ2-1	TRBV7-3	ASSLLAGGSNEQF
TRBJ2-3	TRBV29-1	SAGSRDTTDTQY
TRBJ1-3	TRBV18	ASSPFDQGQGPGNTIY
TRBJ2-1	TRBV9	ASSVAQMGRLF
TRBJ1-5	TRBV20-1	SSRQGRGYSNQPQH
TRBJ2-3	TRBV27	ASSVAPDAQY
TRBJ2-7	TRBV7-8	ASSSGPGTRSWNEQY
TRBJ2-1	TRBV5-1	ASSLPMGTYNDIEQF
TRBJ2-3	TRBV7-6	ASSLLLTDTQY
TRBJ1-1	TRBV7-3	ASSPNTNQGTEAF
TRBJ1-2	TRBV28	ASTLSKLTYYGYT
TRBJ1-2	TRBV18	ASSPTDRNSYGYT
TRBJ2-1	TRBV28	ASSYLGQQENNEQF
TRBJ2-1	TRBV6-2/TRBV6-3	ASEQGGSEQF
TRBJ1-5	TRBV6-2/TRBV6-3	ASSYGSHSNQPQH
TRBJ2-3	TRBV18	ASSPAGTDTQY
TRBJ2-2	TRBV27	ASRGTSKTGELF
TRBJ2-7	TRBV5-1	ASTSSELAYEQY
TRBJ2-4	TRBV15	ATSRGGGPNIQY
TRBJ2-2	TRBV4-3	ASSPPRIPLAKRTGELF
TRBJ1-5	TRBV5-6	ASSLVNGNQSQH
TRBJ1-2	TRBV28	ASSSSLGQNYGYT
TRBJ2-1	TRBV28	ASSSGRAGFDEQF
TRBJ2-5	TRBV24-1	ATSEDTIQETQY
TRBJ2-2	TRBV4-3	ASSPSPGAMNTGELF
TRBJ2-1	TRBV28	ASINNAGTHNEQF
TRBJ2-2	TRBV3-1	ASSQERARRNTGELF
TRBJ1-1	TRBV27	ASSWRGGTEAF
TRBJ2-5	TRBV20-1	SPRGQETQY
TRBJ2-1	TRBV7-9	ASSPARRNEQF
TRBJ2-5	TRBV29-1	SVETAGSQETQY
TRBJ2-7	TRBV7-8	ASTRKGQPFYEQY
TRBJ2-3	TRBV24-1	ATARDIYTDTQY
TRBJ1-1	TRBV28	ASSFLRGRDLFTEAF
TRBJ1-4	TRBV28	ASSLGTGLEKLF
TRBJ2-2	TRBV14	ASSGLTGELF
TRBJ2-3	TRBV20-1	SARGDFRVADTQY
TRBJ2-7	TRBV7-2	ASSAGGLAVYEQY
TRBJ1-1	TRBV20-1	SARVLRQATSPRTEAF
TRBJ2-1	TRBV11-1	ASSLAPGFGNEQF
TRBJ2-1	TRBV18	ASSPERDRAVYNEQF
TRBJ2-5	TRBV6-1	ASSEARRTQY
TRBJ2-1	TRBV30	AWTTGAGGQDEQF
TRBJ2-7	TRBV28	ASSSPGRVYEQY
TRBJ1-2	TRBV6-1	ASSTGHSGYT
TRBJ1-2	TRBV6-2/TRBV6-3	ASKRGADGYT
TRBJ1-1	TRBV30	AWSMGGDTEAF
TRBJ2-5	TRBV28	AIEAEETQY
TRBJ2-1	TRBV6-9	ASSYLGRAPGNEQF
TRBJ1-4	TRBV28	ASSFISGLTNEKLF
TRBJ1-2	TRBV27	ASSSSAVSIYGYT
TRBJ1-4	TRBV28	ASSSGVGEKLF
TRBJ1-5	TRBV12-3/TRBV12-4	ASSLGPFQH
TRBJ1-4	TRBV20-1	SARDLGYNEKLF